This T cell receptor beta chain was sequenced for a study of blood T cell repertoires in COVID-19. On the study more broadly: Samples representing acute and convalescent COVID-19 were sourced from the United States, Italy and Spain. The cDNA or gDNA used as material had been derived from T cells, B-cell-depleted T cells, or PBMCs.

This clone was counted only a few times. How the authors handled the data: Researchers report that nucleated cell counts were estimated from reference gene primer amplification. TCRdb keeps only in-frame clones here, not all; method: immunoSEQ multiplex PCR. V and J calls and clone size follow that table, whereas D and trimming were derived from the DNA. The table has 25,000 to 35,000 clones, 65% to 70% seen once; the top ten hold about 15%. The CDR3 has 17 residues. The V segment lost 0 bases and the J segment 1 base; nucleotides outside the gene matches: 9. Germline V gene data show CDR1 as SGHDT and CDR2 as YYEEEE.

The genes are TRBV5-6 and TRBJ1-2; TRBD1 agrees at 7 bases. Sequenced material: peripheral blood. This sequence was found in a human donor in a cohort sampled during active COVID-19. CDR3 amino acids: CASSLGRTGTFNYGYTF. In DNA form, the CDR3 reads TGTGCCAGCAGCTTGGGTAGGACAGGCACTTTTAACTATGGCTACACCTTC.